This T cell receptor beta chain is from a study of shared clonotypes between healthy human individuals. Across the study: Donor ages ranged 18 to 49 years: two women, a few men. A donor's plate count was three for CD4 naive and three for CD4 memory; CD8 naive had two and CD8 memory one.

This clone was counted a single time. The antigen remains unidentified. Germline-derived CDR1 and CDR2 are SGDLS and YYNGEE. V dropped 0 bases and J dropped 3; count of bases not matched to a gene: 3. The CDR3 runs to 17 residues. Study-level results: The naive CD4 repertoires of a handful of donors were compared, and 5% to 6.5% of clonotypes were shared. Naive subsets generally had larger estimated richness than memory subsets.

Libraries were prepared by immunoSEQ multiplex PCR; TCRdb keeps only in-frame clonotypes and omits some of them. The table lists 2,500,000 or so clones, around 93% of them singletons. The TCR comes from a man between 18 and 35 years old in good health. Some clones in this sample may be carry-over from other donors' samples. The chain has TRBV9 and TRBJ2-1; 13 bases agree with TRBD2. Sequenced input: naive CD4+ T cells from PBMCs. The subset was: CD45RA+ positively selected. CDR3 residues: CASSVGGTSGIYNEQFF. For the CDR3, the DNA is TGTGCCAGCAGCGTAGGGGGGACTAGCGGGATCTACAATGAGCAGTTCTTC.